This T cell receptor beta chain was sequenced for a study of cytomegalovirus exposure and HLA in healthy donors. Study-level results: CMV serostatus was the only recorded immune exposure for donors. It was shown in a later analysis that HLA-associated TCR beta chains were more clonally expanded than other, equally common chains. About 87% or about 30% of the time was how often most TCR beta V segments were productive, according to an earlier analysis.

This clone was detected only once. Its specificity is not known. PCR amplification relied on 60 Vbeta primers (plus 13 Jbeta primers). Clones were read by immunoSEQ multiplex PCR, and TCRdb kept only the in-frame ones, dropping some. The table records roughly 170,000 clones, around 80% of them present only once. The CDR3 loop spans 15 amino acids. With 0 bases removed from V and 4 bases from J, the gap between germline ends came to 13 bases. CDR1 and CDR2 from the germline V gene are MNHEY and SVGAGI. The source material was PBMCs. The genes are TRBV6-5 and TRBJ2-7, with D perhaps TRBD1 (6 bases). This TCR was recovered from a woman in her forties or fifties in good health and CMV-seropositive. The CDR3, as DNA: TGTGCCAGCAGTTACTCGGCTTCAAGGGGGTACGAGCAGTACTTC. Translating it yields CASSYSASRGYEQYF.